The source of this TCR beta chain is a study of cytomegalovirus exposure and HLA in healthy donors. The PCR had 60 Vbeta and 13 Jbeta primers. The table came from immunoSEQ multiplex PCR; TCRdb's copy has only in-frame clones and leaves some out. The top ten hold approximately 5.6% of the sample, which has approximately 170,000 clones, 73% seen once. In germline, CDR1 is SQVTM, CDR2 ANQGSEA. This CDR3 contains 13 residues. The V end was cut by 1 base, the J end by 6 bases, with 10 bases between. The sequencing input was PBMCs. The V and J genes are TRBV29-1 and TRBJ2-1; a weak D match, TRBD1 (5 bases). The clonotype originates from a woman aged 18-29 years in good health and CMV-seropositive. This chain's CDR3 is CSVEVHQGNEQFF. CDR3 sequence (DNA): TGCAGCGTTGAAGTCCACCAGGGCAATGAGCAGTTCTTC.